This T cell receptor beta chain was profiled in a study of spatial heterogeneity in lung cancer. For the study at large: Sequencing consistently turned up more beta-chain sequences than alpha-chain sequences. Each distinct TCR and UMI combination averaged more than ten appearances in raw reads. Study results and caveats: Tumor TCRs that were ubiquitous and expanded showed up in blood more at resection than follow-up.

A distinct unique molecular identifier was carried by each TCR cDNA molecule. One entry per CDR3 protein results from TCRdb running MiXCR on the 5' RACE reads. Altogether about 11,000 distinct CDR3 sequences are present, 3.5% to 4.5% being singletons, with the ten largest covering 52%. The table lists this clonotype with many counts. The target antigen is unknown. For a library built for alpha chains, this beta chain is a stray read; little rests on its size. The CDR3 has 13 residues. Germline V gives CDR1 MNHEY, CDR2 SVGAGI. V was shortened by 3 bases and J by 4 bases, with 10 bases between the two germline ends. The sample's time point: sample taken at primary tumor resection. Unsorted samples of tumor, nontumor lung or frozen PBMC had their whole RNA sequenced.

The sequencing here drew on PBMCs, taken at surgery. This sequence was found in a female donor with early-stage non-small cell lung cancer. The rearrangement uses TRBV6-5 and TRBJ2-7, with D possibly being TRBD1 (5 bases). This CDR3 is CASSYPGLYEQYF. The CDR3 coding sequence is TGTGCCAGCAGTTATCCAGGGCTGTACGAGCAGTACTTC.